These 11 T cell receptor beta chains came from one sample sequenced in a study of CD8 T cells in ankylosing spondylitis. In TCRdb, the 5' RACE reads were re-called with MiXCR into one record per CDR3 protein. The table has 300,000 to 350,000 distinct CDR3 sequences, around 20% seen once. Sequencing was carried out using blood, either unsorted or a sorted T cell fraction (not recorded which). The receptors were gathered from a female donor with ankylosing spondylitis or in good health (not recorded which).

The gene calls are TRBV6-1 and TRBJ2-5, with TRBD2 identical over 11 bases. The CDR3 extends over 15 amino acids. V was pared by 8 bases and J by 4 bases, with 9 bases of the junction left unmatched. Germline V CDR1 and CDR2: MNHNS, SASEGT. CDR3 sequence (DNA): TGTGCCAGCCGAACTAGCGGGAGTGCTGGAGAGACCCAGTACTTC. It encodes CASRTSGSAGETQYF.

The chain employs TRBV20-1 and TRBJ2-7; 11 bases line up with TRBD1. The V gene end was trimmed by 5 bases and the J gene end by 3 bases; junction bases not matched to a gene: 3. CDR3 size: 13 residues. Germline CDR1 DFQATT, CDR2 SNEGSKA (reference sequence). As DNA, the CDR3 is TGCAGTGCTTCCGGGACAGGGGGCTACGAGCAGTACTTC. Amino acids: CSASGTGGYEQYF.

This clonotype turned up a few times. This sequence joins TRBV12-3 or TRBV12-4 and TRBJ2-7, with TRBD1 matching over 8 bases. V lost 5 bases to trimming and J lost 3 bases; unmatched junction nucleotides: 6. The CDR3 contains 14 residues. CDR3 DNA: TGTGCCAGCAGTCGGGACAGGTTAGGCTACGAGCAGTACTTC. This translates into CASSRDRLGYEQYF.

The CDR3 nucleotides are TGCAGCGTTAAGTACAGGGGAACTGGGGCCAACGTCCTGACTTTC. Translating gives CSVKYRGTGANVLTF. The rearrangement joins TRBV29-1 to TRBJ2-6, with 7 bases lining up with TRBD1. Germline assignment: CDR1 SQVTM and CDR2 ANQGSEA. The trim removed 5 bases at V and 2 bases at J, leaving 6 bases unmatched. The CDR3 totals 15 residues. The whole variable domain, filled in from reference TRBV29-1 and TRBJ2-6, reads SAVISQKPSRDICQRGTSLTIQCQVDSQVTMMFWYRQQPGQSLTLIATANQGSEATYESGFVIDKFPISRPNLTFSTLTVSNMSPEDSSIYLCSVKYRGTGANVLTFGAGSRLTVL.

In this sample, this clonotype turned up a few times. This chain connects TRBV7-2 to TRBJ2-5, with D perhaps TRBD1 (6 bases). The CDR3 runs 15 residues. Trimming removed 0 bases from V and 2 bases from J, with 10 bases in between. Germline V gene sequence: CDR1 SGHTA, CDR2 FQGNSA. CDR3: CASSLAGQSQETQYF. The CDR3 region has the DNA TGTGCCAGCAGCTTAGCCGGACAGTCACAAGAGACCCAGTACTTC.

This clonotype was seen many times. The chain has TRBV29-1 and TRBJ2-3; D is unclear. CDR1 SQVTM and CDR2 ANQGSEA come from the germline V gene. The CDR3 contains 13 residues. Trimming took off 2 bases at V and 1 base at J, with 7 bases between the two ends. CDR3 nucleotide sequence: TGCAGCGTTGAAAGCCAGGGCACAGATACGCAGTATTTT. Residues: CSVESQGTDTQYF.

This clonotype appeared many times. The DNA of the CDR3 is TGCAGTGCTCGACTAGCGGGAGGGGGGACCTACAATGAGCAGTTCTTC. Protein sequence: CSARLAGGGTYNEQFF. The V gene is TRBV20-1, the J gene TRBJ2-1; 14 bases are a match to TRBD2. This CDR3 region has 16 residues. CDR1 and CDR2 from the germline V gene are DFQATT and SNEGSKA (reference sequence). Trimming at V came to 5 bases and at J to 2 bases, leaving 5 bases not matched to a gene.

This chain joins TRBV6-5 and TRBJ2-3; TRBD2 matches 10 bases. CDR3 length: 18 amino acids. CDR1 is MNHEY, CDR2 SVGAGI, per germline. J gave up 0 bases and V 0 bases, and 6 bases lay outside the gene matches. The CDR3 loop reads CASSYSASGRGSTDTQYF. In DNA, the CDR3 is TGTGCCAGCAGTTACTCAGCTAGCGGGAGAGGAAGCACAGATACGCAGTATTTT.

The chain couples TRBV2 to TRBJ2-3, with D perhaps being TRBD1 or TRBD2 (5 bases each). Trimming removed 11 bases at V and 2 bases at J, with 20 bases between. Germline CDR1 SNHLY, CDR2 FYNNEI. The CDR3 sequence is 15 residues long. The CDR3 DNA sequence: TGTGCCTCCGAGAAGGCGCCGGGGCTCACAGATACGCAGTATTTT. Residues: CASEKAPGLTDTQYF.

The DNA for the CDR3 is TGCAGTGCTAGTTCGGGAGATACGCAGTATTTT. Encoded protein: CSASSGDTQYF. The V and J genes are TRBV20-1 and TRBJ2-3; no clear D. CDR3 length equals 11 residues. Trimming took 3 bases from V and 5 from J, leaving 6 bases between them. Germline V CDR1 and CDR2: DFQATT, SNEGSKA (reference sequence).

The chain employs TRBV12-3 or TRBV12-4 and TRBJ2-1, with TRBD2 matching 11 bases. The J segment lost 6 bases and the V segment lost 6 bases, leaving 13 bases of the junction unmatched. There are 17 residues in the CDR3. Here the CDR3 reads CASSRARASGRFNEQFF. The CDR3 DNA is TGTGCCAGCAGCCGGGCGAGGGCTAGCGGGAGGTTCAATGAGCAGTTCTTC.